This entry describes one T cell receptor (beta chain). Its antigen is currently unknown. This sample was included in a study of T cell responses to AZD1222 COVID-19 vaccine. Germline values: CDR1 SNHLY, CDR2 FYNNEI. CDR3 size: 15 residues. The V gene end was trimmed by 2 bases and the J gene end by 10 bases; junction bases not matched to a gene: 7. Notes on the study in general: Mostly white British, mostly female donors; authors suggested clonal diversity may be underestimated. Within unmutated variant regions lay the reported targets of nearly half of spike-specific TCRs. Only a handful of AZD1222 recipients, more than 5 in all, had baseline seropositivity.

Produced via immunoSEQ multiplex PCR; TCRdb's table is partial and in-frame only. This table has around 140,000 clones, about 91% appearing once. The receptor was derived from an adult who received the AZD1222 COVID-19 vaccine. The J gene is TRBJ2-1, the V gene TRBV2; 11 nucleotides match TRBD2. This sample comprised peripheral blood, obtained 28 days after the second AZD1222 dose. The CDR3 coding sequence is TGTGCCAGCAGTGAACGACTAGCGGGAAGAGGAGAGCAGTTCTTC. Protein sequence: CASSERLAGRGEQFF.